This T cell receptor (beta chain) was recovered during a study of regulatory T cells in long-lasting Graves disease. Study-wide background: Over-5-year antithyroid drug use with positive TSH receptor antibodies defined persistent Graves' disease in the study.

The germline V gene encodes CDR1 MDHEN and CDR2 SYDVKM. V was cut by 7 bases and J by 0 bases, with 13 bases left in between. This CDR3 region has 14 residues. As for time point: persistent/refractory GD, antithyroid drugs over 5 years with positive TRAb. Researchers made the TCR library from RNA that was extracted from PBMCs. This clonotype was observed at least ten times. Its specificity is unknown. Broader study findings: Relative to newly diagnosed Graves' patients, persistent ones had lower TCR diversity. With persistent disease, TRBV28, TRBJ1-2 and TRBJ2-5 were the favored segments.

CDR3 regions were amplified by Arm-PCR using iRepertoire HTBI primers to build TCR beta libraries. TCRdb re-analysed the multiplex PCR reads in MiXCR, keeping a single row per CDR3 protein. The table has about 460,000 distinct CDR3 sequences, 20% to 25% seen once. The chain joins TRBV28 to TRBJ2-7; a possible D gene is TRBD2 (6 bases). The TCR originated in a female donor with Graves disease. The sequenced sample was peripheral blood mononuclear cells (PBMCs), obtained when the disease was refractory, from a patient treated with antithyroid drugs. The CDR3 sequence is CASTRRGYSYEQYF. The CDR3 coding sequence is TGTGCCAGCACAAGGCGGGGATACTCCTACGAGCAGTACTTC.